This entry is about one TCR beta chain. This sample is drawn from a study of blood T cell repertoires in COVID-19. Whole-study context: Both acute and convalescent COVID-19 samples were obtained from the United States, Italy and Spain. T cells, B-cell-depleted T cells, or PBMCs provided the cDNA or gDNA that served as material.

In the original processing: Reference gene primer amplification in the assay estimated nucleated cell counts. Some clones are missing from TCRdb's copy, which holds only in-frame ones; the method was immunoSEQ multiplex PCR. V and J calls and clone size are those listed in that table; D and trimming were worked out from the DNA. The sample contains more than 250,000 clones, 86% of which appear only once. J gave up 4 bases and V 6 bases, and 7 bases lay outside the gene matches. The CDR3 runs 14 residues. Germline V gene lookup returns CDR1 LNHDA and CDR2 SQIVND (reference sequence). The source is a woman aged 30 to 39 who had recovered from COVID-19. The chain is built from TRBV19 and TRBJ1-1; 8 bases map to TRBD1. Sequenced input: peripheral blood. The CDR3 reads CASSKPGGFTEAFF. CDR3 nucleotides: TGTGCCAGTAGCAAACCAGGGGGCTTCACTGAAGCTTTCTTT. The full variable domain, in which reference TRBV19 and TRBJ1-1 provide the parts outside the CDR3, is DGGITQSPKYLFRKEGQNVTLSCEQNLNHDAMYWYRQDPGQGLRLIYYSQIVNDFQKGDIAEGYSVSREKKESFPLTVTSAQKNPTAFYLCASSKPGGFTEAFFGQGTRLTVV.